The 2 T cell receptor beta chains below were found in one sample sequenced in a study of tumor-infiltrating lymphocytes in primary liver carcinoma. Starting material of 400 to 600 ng total RNA yielded TCR beta cDNA via a constant-region primer. Three nested multiplex PCR rounds, a slightly modified ARM-PCR, produced the libraries for TCR beta. The first two PCR rounds, roughly 10 cycles each, used TRBV1-TRBV30 forward primers and a C-beta reverse primer. TCRdb re-called the multiplex PCR reads through MiXCR, storing one row per CDR3 protein. The sample lists fewer than 350,000 distinct CDR3 sequences, about 62% occurring once. Germline DNA was extracted alongside blood RNA, which was obtained from unsorted whole blood. What was sequenced was peripheral blood. The receptors here all came from a man between 35 and 55 years old with primary liver carcinoma and hepatitis B virus infection.

About this clonotype: The junction shows a germline mismatch at one end, possibly a read error. V gene TRBV11-2 combines with J gene TRBJ2-4; a possible D gene is TRBD2 (5 bases). Germline lookup yields CDR1 SGHAT and CDR2 FQNNGV. The CDR3 spans 16 residues. CDR3: CASSLVAVLAKNVHYF. As DNA, the CDR3 is TGTGCCAGCAGCTTAGTGGCAGTGCTAGCCAAAAACGTTCATTACTTC. Filled out from reference TRBV11-2 and TRBJ2-4, the complete variable domain reads EAGVAQSPRYKIIEKRQSVAFWCNPISGHATLYWYQQILGQGPKLLIQFQNNGVVDDSQLPKDRFSAERLKGVDSTLKIQPAKLEDSAVYLCASSLVAVLAKNVHYFGAGTRLSVL.

The chain is built from TRBV5-4 and TRBJ2-3; D uncertain. Germline CDR1 SGHNT, CDR2 YYREEE (reference sequence). The CDR3 is 17 amino acids. Trimming removed 2 bases from V and 2 bases from J, with 18 bases in between. The CDR3 DNA reads TGTGCCAGCAGCTTAACCGGACGCCGAGTTACCACAGATACGCAGTATTTT. Its protein is CASSLTGRRVTTDTQYF.